The 17 T cell receptor beta chains in this list originate from one sample, sequenced in a study of CD8+CD57+ T cells in acquired aplastic anemia. Genomic DNA was employed as the template in profiling TCR beta VDJ and CDR3. A single record per CDR3 protein comes from TCRdb applying MiXCR to the reads. Seen here are some 150,000 distinct CDR3 sequences, about 52% observed once, and the top ten hold around 12%. An expansion of CD8+CD57+ cells by flow cytometry had been shown in patients chosen for sequencing. Sequenced: sorted CD4+, CD8+, or CD8+CD57+ T cells (not recorded which) from PBMCs. The receptors here all came from a human donor with aplastic anemia.

This clonotype was seen a few times. A much bigger clone sits one base away, suggesting this may be a read error. The chain recombines TRBV5-5 with TRBJ1-1; 8 bases align to TRBD1. This CDR3 has 14 amino acids. CDR1 and CDR2 from the germline V gene are SGHKS and YYEKEE (reference sequence). The CDR3 DNA is TGTGCCAGCAGCTCGCGGACAGGGAACACTGATGCTTTCTTT. It codes for CASSSRTGNTDAFF.

The chain recombines TRBV11-1 with TRBJ2-3, with TRBD2 matching 7 bases. CDR1 SGHAT and CDR2 FQDESV come from the germline V gene (reference sequence). Unmatched junction bases numbered 9, after V lost 5 bases and J lost 4 bases. The CDR3 length is 15 residues. CDR3 in amino acids: CASSLGAGRADTQYF. The CDR3 DNA sequence: TGTGCCAGCAGCCTAGGGGCAGGGAGGGCAGATACGCAGTATTTT.

This clonotype was recorded at least ten times. The V call is TRBV4-1, the J call TRBJ1-1, with 9 bases aligning to TRBD1. CDR1 is MGHRA, CDR2 YSYEKL, per germline. The CDR3 sequence is 16 residues long. J gave up 6 bases and V 1 base, and 9 bases lay outside the gene matches. The chain's CDR3 is CASSQGSGTGIPEAFF. CDR3 coding DNA: TGCGCCAGCAGCCAAGGGTCCGGGACAGGGATCCCTGAAGCTTTCTTT.

A note on this clonotype: The CDR3 does not close with the conserved phenylalanine or tryptophan, likely indicating a read error. Because the CDR3's place on the DNA is in doubt, the DNA is left out and the CDR3 is given as listed by TCRdb. CDR3 sequence: CASSLAGGNGELSL. This chain joins TRBV5-5 and TRBJ2-2; the DNA was not used to check the table's D call, TRBD1. Inclusive of both ends, the CDR3 amounts to 14 amino acids. In germline, CDR1 is SGHKS, CDR2 YYEKEE (reference sequence).

In this sample, this clonotype turned up a few times. The gene calls are TRBV29-1 and TRBJ1-5, with TRBD1 matching over 7 bases. Trimming at V came to 4 bases and at J to 3 bases, leaving 3 bases not matched to a gene. Germline V CDR1 and CDR2: SQVTM, ANQGSEA. The CDR3 sequence is 13 residues long. CDR3 in amino acids: CSVGQGLNQPQHF. The DNA for the CDR3 is TGCAGCGTTGGACAGGGACTCAATCAGCCCCAGCATTTT.

The chain joins TRBV10-3 to TRBJ1-5, with D unresolved. Trimming removed 2 bases at V and 3 bases at J, with 5 bases between. Germline V gene sequence: CDR1 ENHRY, CDR2 SYGVKD. The CDR3 has 13 amino acids. Here the CDR3 reads CAISEGDNQPQHF. CDR3 DNA sequence: TGTGCCATCAGTGAGGGGGACAATCAGCCCCAGCATTTT.

This clonotype was counted at least ten times. One junction end disagrees with the germline gene, perhaps due to a read error. The V and J genes are TRBV7-8 and TRBJ1-4; D not certain. CDR3 size: 11 residues. Germline V lookup: CDR1 SGHVS, CDR2 FQNEAQ. This CDR3 reads CASSGVMDSPF. In DNA, the CDR3 is TGTGCCAGCAGCGGGGTGATGGATAGTCCTTTT.

This clonotype was seen more than once but under ten times. The chain is built from TRBV15 and TRBJ2-7, with 9 positions matching TRBD1. The CDR3 sequence is 15 residues long. Germline V gene data show CDR1 as LNHNV and CDR2 as YYDKDF (reference sequence). After removal of 3 bases from V and 2 bases from J, the junction contained 5 bases not matched to a gene. The CDR3 DNA reads TGTGCCACCAGCAGTCACGGGACAGGGACCTACGAGCAGTACTTC. Translated, it gives CATSSHGTGTYEQYF.

In its sample, this clonotype was seen many times. The chain is built from TRBV12-5 and TRBJ1-6; D unresolved. The CDR3 spans 13 residues. Looked up from germline, CDR1 is LGHNT and CDR2 is FRNRAP. V was trimmed by 8 bases and J by 7 bases, leaving 12 bases between them. CDR3 sequence reads: CASRGDGNSPLHF. In DNA form, the CDR3 reads TGTGCTAGTAGAGGAGATGGAAATTCACCCCTCCACTTT.

V and J are TRBV7-6 and TRBJ2-3; 8 bases map to TRBD2. The CDR3 is 16 residues long. The J segment lost 3 bases and the V segment lost 5 bases, leaving 10 bases of the junction unmatched. CDR1 and CDR2 (germline): SGHVS, FNYEAQ. For the CDR3, the DNA is TGTGCCAGCAGCGTATTAAGCGGGGGAGTAACAGATACGCAGTATTTT. Translation: CASSVLSGGVTDTQYF.

This chain uses TRBV19 with TRBJ1-5; D is perhaps TRBD1 (5 bases). CDR3 length: 15 residues. CDR1 and CDR2 (germline): LNHDA, SQIVND (reference sequence). V was pared by 8 bases and J by 3 bases, with 17 bases between. The CDR3 reads CASGAAGKANQPQHF. The CDR3 nucleotides read TGTGCCAGTGGGGCGGCAGGGAAGGCCAATCAGCCCCAGCATTTT.

This clonotype appeared many times. The chain uses TRBV7-9 and TRBJ2-3; D remains unclear. Trimming left V 5 bases short and J 3 bases short, with 3 bases between. CDR1 is SEHNR, CDR2 FQNEAQ, per germline (reference sequence). CDR3 size: 11 residues. In DNA, the CDR3 is TGTGCCAGCAGCCGGACAGATACGCAGTATTTT. Amino acids: CASSRTDTQYF.

The chain is built from TRBV7-8 and TRBJ2-7; D gene ambiguous. Per germline, CDR1 SGHVS and CDR2 FQNEAQ. The CDR3 has 12 amino acids. Trimming removed 3 bases from V and 4 bases from J, with 7 bases in between. For the CDR3, the DNA is TGTGCCAGCAGCTTTACAGAGTACGAGCAGTACTTC. Translated, it gives CASSFTEYEQYF.

This clonotype was seen a single time. This chain links TRBV5-1 with TRBJ2-7, with 7 bases lining up with TRBD1. Germline loops: CDR1 SGHRS, CDR2 YFSETQ. CDR3 length: 16 amino acids. The trim removed 0 bases at V and 4 bases at J, leaving 10 bases unmatched. CDR3: CASSLGSGTVIYEQYF. In nucleotides, the CDR3 is TGCGCCAGCAGCTTGGGATCGGGGACAGTGATATACGAGCAGTACTTC. The variable domain in full, completed from reference TRBV5-1 and TRBJ2-7, reads KAGVTQTPRYLIKTRGQQVTLSCSPISGHRSVSWYQQTPGQGLQFLFEYFSETQRNKGNFPGRFSGRQFSNSRSEMNVSTLELGDSALYLCASSLGSGTVIYEQYFGPGTRLTVT.

This clonotype was observed many times. The genes are TRBV19 and TRBJ1-5, with D perhaps matching TRBD1 (5 bases). The CDR3 loop spans 17 amino acids. Germline CDR1 and CDR2: LNHDA and SQIVND (reference sequence). The V and J ends lost 0 bases and 1 base respectively, with 13 bases between them. CDR3 in amino acids: CASSIDPPGSSNQPQHF. CDR3 coding DNA: TGTGCCAGTAGTATAGATCCCCCAGGGTCCAGCAATCAGCCCCAGCATTTT.

This clonotype was seen a few times. V and J are TRBV7-2 and TRBJ2-7, with TRBD2 identical over 7 bases. The CDR3 runs 17 residues. The V gene's germline CDR1 is SGHTA and CDR2 FQGNSA. Germline trimming cut 1 base from V and 3 bases from J; bases unmatched to any gene: 12. The CDR3 loop is CASSLGLPGGQVYEQYF. The CDR3 nucleotides read TGTGCCAGCAGCTTAGGGCTACCGGGGGGTCAAGTCTACGAGCAGTACTTC.

This clonotype was counted once. This chain uses TRBV10-2 with TRBJ1-5, with D unclear. V lost 2 bases and J lost 5, with 4 bases in between. This CDR3 has 12 amino acids. CDR1 and CDR2 (germline): WSHSY, SAAADI. This chain's CDR3 is CASSEEYQPQHF. In nucleotides, the CDR3 is TGCGCCAGCAGTGAGGAGTATCAGCCCCAGCATTTT.